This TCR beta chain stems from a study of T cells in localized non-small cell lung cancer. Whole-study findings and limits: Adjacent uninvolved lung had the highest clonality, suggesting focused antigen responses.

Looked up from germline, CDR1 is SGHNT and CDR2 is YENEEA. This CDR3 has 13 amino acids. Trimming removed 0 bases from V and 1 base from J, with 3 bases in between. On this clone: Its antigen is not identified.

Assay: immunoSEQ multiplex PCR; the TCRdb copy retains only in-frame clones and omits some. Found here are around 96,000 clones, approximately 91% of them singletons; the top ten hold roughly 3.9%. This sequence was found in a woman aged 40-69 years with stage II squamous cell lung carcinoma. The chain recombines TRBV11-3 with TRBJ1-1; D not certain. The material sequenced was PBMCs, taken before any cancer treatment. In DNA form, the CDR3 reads TGTGCCAGCAGCTTAGAAGCGAACACTGAAGCTTTCTTT. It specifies CASSLEANTEAFF.